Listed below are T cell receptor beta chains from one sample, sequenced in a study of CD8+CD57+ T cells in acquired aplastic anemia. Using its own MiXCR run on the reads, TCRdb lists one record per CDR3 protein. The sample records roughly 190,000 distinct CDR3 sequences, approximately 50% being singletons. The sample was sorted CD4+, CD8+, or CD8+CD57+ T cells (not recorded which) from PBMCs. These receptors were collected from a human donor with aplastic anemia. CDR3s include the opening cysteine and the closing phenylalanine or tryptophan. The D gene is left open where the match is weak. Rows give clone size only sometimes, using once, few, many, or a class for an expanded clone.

CDR3 DNA: TGTGCCAGCAGCGTCCGTTGGGGGGAGCAGTTCTTC
CDR3 protein: CASSVRWGEQFF
J gene: TRBJ2-1
V gene: TRBV9
D gene: NA
clone size: many

CDR3 DNA: TGTGCCAGCAGCTCTGGAGCTAGCGGGAGTGAAGAGCAGTTCTTC
CDR3 protein: CASSSGASGSEEQFF
J gene: TRBJ2-1
V gene: TRBV11-2
D gene: TRBD2
clone size: many

CDR3 DNA: TGCGCCAGCAGTGAGCTCCGGGACAGCGTCCTGACTTTC
CDR3 protein: CASSELRDSVLTF
J gene: TRBJ2-6
V gene: TRBV10-1
D gene: TRBD1
clone size: many

CDR3 DNA: TGTGCCAGCAGCTACGTACAGGGAGGCACCGGGGAGCTGTTTTTT
CDR3 protein: CASSYVQGGTGELFF
J gene: TRBJ2-2
V gene: TRBV7-6
D gene: NA
clone size: many

CDR3 DNA: TGTGCCAGCAGCTTGGGTCGGGCCTACGAGCAGTACTTC
CDR3 protein: CASSLGRAYEQYF
J gene: TRBJ2-7
V gene: TRBV7-2
D gene: NA
clone size: medium-sized

CDR3 DNA: TGCAGTGCTAGAGACGACAGGGTCACCTACGAGCAGTACTTC
CDR3 protein: CSARDDRVTYEQYF
J gene: TRBJ2-7
V gene: TRBV20-1
D gene: TRBD1
clone size: few

CDR3 DNA: TGTGCCAGCAGTTGGGGACAGAGCTATGGCTACACCTTC
CDR3 protein: CASSWGQSYGYTF
J gene: TRBJ1-2
V gene: TRBV12-3/TRBV12-4
D gene: TRBD1
clone size: many

CDR3 DNA: TGTGCCAGCAGTCGTGCAGAAGGGGAAAAACTGTTTTTT
CDR3 protein: CASSRAEGEKLFF
J gene: TRBJ1-4
V gene: TRBV7-3
D gene: NA
clone size: NA

CDR3 DNA: TGTGCCATCAGTCCCGACAGGGCGCAGACCGGGGAGCTGTTTTTT
CDR3 protein: CAISPDRAQTGELFF
J gene: TRBJ2-2
V gene: TRBV10-3
D gene: TRBD1
clone size: few

CDR3 DNA: TGTGCCAGCAACCGGGACGGCGCCAGTGAAAAACTGTTTTTT
CDR3 protein: CASNRDGASEKLFF
J gene: TRBJ1-4
V gene: TRBV7-8
D gene: NA
clone size: many

CDR3 DNA: TGCAGTGCTAGAGATAAGGAGACCCAGTACTTC
CDR3 protein: CSARDKETQYF
J gene: TRBJ2-5
V gene: TRBV20-1
D gene: NA
clone size: NA

CDR3 DNA: TGCGCCAGCAGTTGGGACATCTCCTACGAGCAGTACTTC
CDR3 protein: CASSWDISYEQYF
J gene: TRBJ2-7
V gene: TRBV5-1
D gene: NA
clone size: NA

CDR3 DNA: TGCAGTGCTAGAAGGTGGGAGGGGGAGCCCCAAGAGACCCAGTACTTC
CDR3 protein: CSARRWEGEPQETQYF
J gene: TRBJ2-5
V gene: TRBV20-1
D gene: NA
clone size: many

CDR3 DNA: TGTGCCAGCAGTTTGATTACCGGGGAGCTGTTTTTT
CDR3 protein: CASSLITGELFF
J gene: TRBJ2-2
V gene: TRBV12-3/TRBV12-4
D gene: NA
clone size: NA

CDR3 DNA: TGTGCCAGCAGCTTGTGGGTTTCGGCTGGGGCCAACGTCCTGACTTTC
CDR3 protein: CASSLWVSAGANVLTF
J gene: TRBJ2-6
V gene: TRBV5-5
D gene: NA
clone size: many

CDR3 DNA: TGTGCCAGCAGTGAGAGGACAGCAAACAATGAGCAGTTCTTC
CDR3 protein: CASSERTANNEQFF
J gene: TRBJ2-1
V gene: TRBV2
D gene: NA
clone size: NA

CDR3 DNA: TGTGCCAGCAGGTCCAGGGGAGGAACCGGGGAGCTGTTTTTT
CDR3 protein: CASRSRGGTGELFF
J gene: TRBJ2-2
V gene: TRBV7-6
D gene: NA
clone size: many